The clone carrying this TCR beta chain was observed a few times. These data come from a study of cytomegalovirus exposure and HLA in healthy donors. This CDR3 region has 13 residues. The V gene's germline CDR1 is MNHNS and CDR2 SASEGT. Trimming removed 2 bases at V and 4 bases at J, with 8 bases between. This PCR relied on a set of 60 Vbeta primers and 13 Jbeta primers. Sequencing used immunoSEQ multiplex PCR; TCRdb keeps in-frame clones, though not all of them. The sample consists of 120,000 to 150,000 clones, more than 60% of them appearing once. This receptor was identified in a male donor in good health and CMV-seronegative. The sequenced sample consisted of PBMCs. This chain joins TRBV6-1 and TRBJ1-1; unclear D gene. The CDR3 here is CASSEWATTEAFF. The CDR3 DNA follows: TGTGCCAGCAGTGAATGGGCGACCACTGAAGCTTTCTTT.